Listed here are 17 T cell receptor beta chains from one sample, sequenced in a study of cytomegalovirus exposure and HLA in healthy donors. 13 Jbeta primers and 60 Vbeta primers were used for the PCR. Profiling relied on immunoSEQ multiplex PCR, and the TCRdb table lists in-frame clones only, not all of them. This sample has approximately 100,000 clones, with about four fifths found just once. The material sequenced was PBMCs. These receptors were taken from a woman aged 40 to 50 in good health and CMV-seronegative.

The rearrangement uses TRBV30 and TRBJ1-5, with D maybe TRBD1 (6 bases). The CDR3 covers 14 residues. The V end lost 3 bases, the J end lost 4 bases, and 13 bases lay between the germline ends. CDR1 and CDR2 from the germline V gene are GTSNPN and SVGIG (reference sequence). The CDR3 bases are TGTGCCTGGAGCTCGAACAGGGTAAATCAGCCCCAGCATTTT. It translates to CAWSSNRVNQPQHF. The complete variable domain, with remaining parts taken from reference TRBV30 and TRBJ1-5, reads SQTIHQWPATLVQPVGSPLSLECTVEGTSNPNLYWYRQAAGRGLQLLFYSVGIGQISSEVPQNLSASRPQDRQFILSSKKLLLSDSGFYLCAWSSNRVNQPQHFGDGTRLSIL.

This clone showed up just a few times. The chain couples TRBV4-3 to TRBJ2-1, with D perhaps TRBD2 (5 bases). Germline values: CDR1 LGHNA, CDR2 YSLEER. The CDR3 has 18 amino acids. V dropped 0 bases and J dropped 7 bases, with 22 bases sitting between them. The CDR3 DNA sequence: TGCGCCAGCAGCCAAGAAGCCGGCTCGACTAATAGCTGGAATGAGCAGTTCTTC. This codes for CASSQEAGSTNSWNEQFF.

The sample holds one count of this clone. V and J are TRBV6-1 and TRBJ2-7; TRBD2 agrees at 8 bases. There are 14 residues in the CDR3. V lost 6 bases and J lost 4; bases outside the gene matches: 8. Germline V gene lookup returns CDR1 MNHNS and CDR2 SASEGT. CDR3 sequence (DNA): TGTGCCAGCAGCATGGCTAGCGGGCGTTACGAGCAGTACTTC. Encoded protein: CASSMASGRYEQYF.

The chain has TRBV7-9 and TRBJ1-4; perhaps TRBD1 as D (5 bases). The germline V and J ends were trimmed by 3 bases and 8 bases, with 10 bases remaining between them. CDR1 and CDR2 from the germline V gene are SEHNR and FQNEAQ (reference sequence). This CDR3 has 13 amino acids. The CDR3 loop reads CASSFRVGEKLFF. In DNA, the CDR3 is TGTGCCAGCAGCTTCAGGGTTGGGGAAAAACTGTTTTTT.

The J gene is TRBJ2-1, the V gene TRBV11-3, with 10 bases that match TRBD2. J was trimmed by 4 bases and V by 5 bases; bases with no gene match: 2. This CDR3 has 14 amino acids. Germline CDR1 is SGHNT and CDR2 is YENEEA. The CDR3 DNA sequence: TGTGCCAGCAGCGGTAGCGGGGGGTACAATGAGCAGTTCTTC. It is translated as CASSGSGGYNEQFF.

V gene TRBV5-4 combines with J gene TRBJ2-5; 7 bases map to TRBD2. The germline V gene encodes CDR1 SGHNT and CDR2 YYREEE (reference sequence). This CDR3 is built from 14 residues. J was trimmed by 5 bases and V by 4 bases; bases with no gene match: 8. As DNA, the CDR3 is TGTGCCAGCAGCCCCCGGGGAGGGCGGGAGACCCAGTACTTC. Residues: CASSPRGGRETQYF.

The chain recombines TRBV7-2 with TRBJ1-6; D is perhaps TRBD1 (6 bases). V lost 2 bases and J 2 bases, leaving 10 bases between the germline ends. The CDR3 is made up of 16 amino acids. Germline assignment: CDR1 SGHTA and CDR2 FQGNSA. The CDR3 sequence: CASSLIQGAYNSPLHF. In nucleotides, the CDR3 is TGTGCCAGCAGCTTAATACAGGGAGCCTATAATTCACCCCTCCACTTT. The full variable domain, rest sourced from reference TRBV7-2 and TRBJ1-6, is GAGVSQSPSNKVTEKGKDVELRCDPISGHTALYWYRQSLGQGLEFLIYFQGNSAPDKSGLPSDRFSAERTGGSVSTLTIQRTQQEDSAVYLCASSLIQGAYNSPLHFGNGTRLTVT.

The chain combines TRBV6-5 with TRBJ2-7, with D possibly matching TRBD2 (5 bases). Germline-derived CDR1 and CDR2 are MNHEY and SVGAGI. The V end lost 6 bases, the J end lost 0 bases, and 15 bases lay between the germline ends. The CDR3 consists of 15 residues. Written as DNA, the CDR3 is TGTGCCAGCAGAATCTCTCGGGGTCGCTCCTACGAGCAGTACTTC. It is translated as CASRISRGRSYEQYF.

V is TRBV28 and J is TRBJ1-1; the match to TRBD1 covers 9 bases. V was clipped by 5 bases and J by 6 bases; unmatched bases: 13. The germline V gene encodes CDR1 MDHEN and CDR2 SYDVKM. The CDR3 totals 16 residues. CDR3 nucleotide sequence: TGTGCCAGCAGTATACCCCTGGGACAGGGTAGGGCTGAAGCTTTCTTT. This translates into CASSIPLGQGRAEAFF.

This sequence joins TRBV4-1 and TRBJ1-1; weak D call: TRBD1 (5 bases). V was trimmed by 0 bases and J by 3 bases, leaving 11 bases between them. Per germline, CDR1 MGHRA and CDR2 YSYEKL. The CDR3 is 15 amino acids. CDR3 coding DNA: TGCGCCAGCAGCCAAGAAAGGGGCCGCTACACTGAAGCTTTCTTT. It specifies CASSQERGRYTEAFF.

This clone showed up just a few times. The chain uses TRBV6-1 and TRBJ1-6; D is unclear. With 5 bases removed from V and 2 bases from J, the gap between germline ends came to 10 bases. The germline V gene has CDR1 MNHNS and CDR2 SASEGT. CDR3 length: 15 amino acids. The CDR3 bases are TGTGCCAGCAGTTTGCCCGGGACCTATAATTCACCCCTCCACTTT. Translation gives CASSLPGTYNSPLHF.

J is TRBJ1-2 and V is TRBV5-1; no firm D call. From germline, CDR1 is SGHRS and CDR2 YFSETQ. This CDR3 is built from 12 residues. Trimming removed 1 base at V and 4 bases at J, with 5 bases between. CDR3 sequence (DNA): TGCGCCAGCAGCTTGAGCGGCTATGGCTACACCTTC. This gives the protein CASSLSGYGYTF.

V gene TRBV27 combines with J gene TRBJ2-1; TRBD1 is a possible D gene (5 bases). Germline V gene data show CDR1 as MNHEY and CDR2 as SMNVEV (reference sequence). This CDR3 spans 14 amino acids. V was cut by 2 bases and J by 5 bases, with 10 bases left in between. CDR3 amino acids: CASSLRAGNNEQFF. CDR3 nucleotide sequence: TGTGCCAGCAGTTTAAGGGCAGGGAACAATGAGCAGTTCTTC.

The gene calls are TRBV6-1 and TRBJ2-1; 8 bases line up with TRBD2. J lost 3 bases, V lost 6 bases, and 7 bases had no gene match. This CDR3 region has 15 residues. Looked up from germline, CDR1 is MNHNS and CDR2 is SASEGT. CDR3 sequence (DNA): TGTGCCAGCAGCCCGAGCGGGGGTGGCTACAATGAGCAGTTCTTC. It translates to CASSPSGGGYNEQFF.

This clone was detected only a few times. The V gene is TRBV6-5, the J gene TRBJ2-1; 7 positions match TRBD2. CDR3 length: 15 amino acids. The J segment lost 10 bases and the V segment lost 0 bases, leaving 9 bases of the junction unmatched. Germline V lookup: CDR1 MNHEY, CDR2 SVGAGI. CDR3 loop: CASSYSFSSGREQFF. The CDR3 region has the DNA TGTGCCAGCAGTTACTCGTTCTCTAGCGGTAGGGAGCAGTTCTTC.

The chain joins TRBV29-1 to TRBJ1-2, with D uncertain. This CDR3 has 13 amino acids. Germline V gene sequence: CDR1 SQVTM, CDR2 ANQGSEA. CDR3 sequence: CSSTAGFNYGYTF. DNA for the CDR3: TGCAGTTCCACCGCAGGTTTCAACTATGGCTACACCTTC.

The V call is TRBV10-3, the J call TRBJ2-3, with 12 bases matching TRBD2. CDR3 length: 15 amino acids. The V segment lost 5 bases and the J segment 2 bases; nucleotides outside the gene matches: 2. In germline, CDR1 is ENHRY, CDR2 SYGVKD. The chain's CDR3 is CAISTSGGLTDTQYF. The DNA for the CDR3 is TGTGCCATCAGTACTAGCGGGGGGCTCACAGATACGCAGTATTTT.